This TCR beta chain was recorded in a study of vaccination effects on CD4 cells after COVID-19. Study results and caveats: Clones arising from infection and from vaccination showed marked clonal contraction late after vaccination. Of the vaccine-induced clones from healthy vaccinees, merely 1 of 255 recognized common cold coronaviruses as well.

Sequencing was preceded by expansion of antigen-specific CD4+ T cells with viral peptide pools in the ViraFEST assay. With approximately ten days of culture completed, CD4+ T cells were isolated. Previously uninfected by SARS-CoV-2, the vaccine recipients also showed negative nucleocapsid antibodies. The sample holds one count of this clone. No antigen is known for it. TCRdb keeps only in-frame clones here, not all; method: immunoSEQ multiplex PCR. This table has about 25,000 clones, 73% appearing once. V was clipped by 8 bases and J by 4 bases; unmatched bases: 7. CDR1 and CDR2 from the germline V gene are LGHDT and YNNKEL (reference sequence). The CDR3 contains 13 residues.

The clonotype was recovered from a human donor who received a COVID-19 vaccine. The sequenced sample was CD4+ T cells from PBMCs cultured with SARS-CoV-2 spike peptides, obtained before COVID-19 vaccination. The V and J genes are TRBV3-1 (or the pseudogene TRBV3-2) and TRBJ2-5; 7 bases agree with TRBD2. The CDR3 region has the DNA TGTGCCAGCGGCGGGAGTTCGGGAGAGACCCAGTACTTC. Translating it yields CASGGSSGETQYF.